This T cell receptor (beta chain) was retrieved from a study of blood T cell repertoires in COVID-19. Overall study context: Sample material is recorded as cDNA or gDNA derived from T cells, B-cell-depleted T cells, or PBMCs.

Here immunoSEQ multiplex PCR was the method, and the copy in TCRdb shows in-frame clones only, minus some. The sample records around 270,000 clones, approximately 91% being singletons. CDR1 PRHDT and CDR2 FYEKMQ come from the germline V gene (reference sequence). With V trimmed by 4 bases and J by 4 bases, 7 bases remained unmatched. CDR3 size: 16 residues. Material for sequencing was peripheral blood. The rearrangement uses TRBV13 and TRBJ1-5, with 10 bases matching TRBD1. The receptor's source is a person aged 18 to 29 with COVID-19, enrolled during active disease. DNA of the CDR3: TGTGCCAGCAGCTCGTACAGGACAGGGGGAAATCAGCCCCAGCATTTT. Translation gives CASSSYRTGGNQPQHF.